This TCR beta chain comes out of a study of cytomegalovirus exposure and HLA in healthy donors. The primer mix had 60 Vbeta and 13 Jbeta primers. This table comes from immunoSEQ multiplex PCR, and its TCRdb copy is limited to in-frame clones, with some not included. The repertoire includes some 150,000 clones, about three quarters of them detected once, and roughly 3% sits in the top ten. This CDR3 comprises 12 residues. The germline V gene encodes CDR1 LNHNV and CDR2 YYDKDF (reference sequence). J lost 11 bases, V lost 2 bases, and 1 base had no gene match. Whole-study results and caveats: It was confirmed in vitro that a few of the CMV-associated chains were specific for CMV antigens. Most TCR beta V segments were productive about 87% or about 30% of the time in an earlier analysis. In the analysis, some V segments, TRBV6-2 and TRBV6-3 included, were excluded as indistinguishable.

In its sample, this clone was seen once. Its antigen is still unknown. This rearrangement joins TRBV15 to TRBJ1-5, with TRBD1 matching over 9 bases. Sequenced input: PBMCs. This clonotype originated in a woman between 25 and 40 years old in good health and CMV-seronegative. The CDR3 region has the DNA TGTGCCACCAGCAGAACAGGGGGCGCCCAGCATTTT. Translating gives CATSRTGGAQHF.